This is a list of T cell receptor beta chains from one sample in a study of T cells in Graves' hyperthyroidism and ophthalmopathy. TCRdb reanalysed the multiplex PCR reads using MiXCR and keeps one entry per CDR3 protein. The sample holds approximately 600,000 distinct CDR3 sequences; around 15% are singletons and the top ten take 3.8%. Material: blood. The origin of the receptors is a woman aged 25 to 39 with Graves' hyperthyroidism. Both conserved end residues are part of each CDR3. A D gene is named only where the DNA matches it firmly. Clone size, where shown, is once, few, many, or a class for clones that have expanded.

>TRBD2|TRBV13|TRBJ2-7|many
CASSPPAGGPYEQYF
TGTGCCAGCAGCCCCCCAGCGGGAGGCCCCTACGAGCAGTACTTC
>TRBD1|TRBV19|TRBJ1-5|-
CANIQGGNQPQHF
TGTGCCAACATACAGGGGGGAAATCAGCCCCAGCATTTT
>-|TRBV6-1|TRBJ2-7|many
CASSELGAYEQYF
TGTGCCAGCAGTGAACTAGGGGCCTACGAGCAGTACTTC
>-|TRBV28|TRBJ1-1|many
CASLRGMNTEAFF
TGTGCCAGCCTACGAGGGATGAACACTGAAGCTTTCTTT
>TRBD1|TRBV15|TRBJ1-4|-
CATSRTRGATNEKLFF
TGTGCCACCAGCAGAACCAGGGGGGCAACTAATGAAAAACTGTTTTTT
>-|TRBV9|TRBJ1-1|-
CASSGPGGTEAFF
TGTGCCAGCAGTGGTCCGGGGGGGACTGAAGCTTTCTTT
>-|TRBV11-2|TRBJ2-6|few
CASSLRPARSGANVLTF
TGTGCCAGCAGCTTACGTCCCGCCCGCTCTGGGGCCAACGTCCTGACTTTC
>-|TRBV7-3|TRBJ2-3|many
CASSLFPPGGGPDTQYF
TGTGCCAGCAGCTTATTTCCCCCGGGAGGGGGCCCAGATACGCAGTATTTT
>TRBD1|TRBV11-3|TRBJ1-1|-
CASSFPGQGNTEAFF
TGTGCCAGCAGCTTCCCCGGACAGGGGAACACTGAAGCTTTCTTT
>TRBD2|TRBV12-5|TRBJ2-5|many
CASGLLSGRAPSRETQYF
TGTGCTAGTGGACTCCTGAGCGGGAGGGCCCCGAGTCGAGAGACCCAGTACTTC
>TRBD1|TRBV20-1|TRBJ1-2|-
CSASTGEGYTF
TGCAGTGCTTCCACAGGGGAGGGCTACACCTTC
>-|TRBV9|TRBJ1-5|-
CASSVGPQVGNQPQHF
TGTGCCAGCAGCGTCGGGCCTCAAGTTGGCAATCAGCCCCAGCATTTT
>-|TRBV11-2|TRBJ2-1|few
CASSLIDSSYEQFF
TGTGCCAGCAGCTTAATAGACTCATCCTATGAGCAGTTCTTC
>-|TRBV28|TRBJ1-6|many
CASSRTYRDSPLHF
TGTGCCAGCAGCCGAACTTACAGGGACTCACCCCTCCACTTT
>TRBD1|TRBV30|TRBJ1-1|many
CAWGPGPRTGAFF
TGTGCCTGGGGTCCGGGACCCCGGACAGGGGCTTTCTTT
>TRBD2|TRBV6-1|TRBJ2-1|few
CASSGTPGGEQFF
TGTGCCAGCAGTGGGACCCCGGGAGGTGAGCAGTTCTTC
>-|TRBV27|TRBJ1-4|few
CASSPAGEKLFF
TGTGCCAGCAGTCCCGCAGGAGAAAAACTGTTTTTT
>TRBD1|TRBV4-1|TRBJ2-3|many
CASSRQQGVSDTQYF
TGCGCCAGCAGCCGCCAACAGGGGGTTTCGGATACGCAGTATTTT
>-|TRBV30|TRBJ1-4|-
CAWSPRSTNEKLFF
TGTGCCTGGAGTCCTCGCAGCACTAATGAAAAACTGTTTTTT
>TRBD1|TRBV27|TRBJ2-2|-
CASSLFGQGATGELFF
TGTGCCAGCAGTTTATTTGGACAGGGGGCGACCGGGGAGCTGTTTTTT
>TRBD2|TRBV9|TRBJ2-3|few
CASSPRAGGVDTQYF
TGTGCCAGCAGCCCGCGAGCGGGAGGGGTAGATACGCAGTATTTT
>-|TRBV5-5|TRBJ1-6|-
CASSLELPDRVNSPLHF
TGTGCCAGCAGCTTGGAGTTGCCGGACAGAGTTAATTCACCCCTCCACTTT
>-|TRBV6-1|TRBJ2-6|many
CASRSTSGANVLTF
TGTGCCAGCAGATCTACATCTGGGGCCAACGTCCTGACTTTC
>TRBD1|TRBV12-3/TRBV12-4|TRBJ1-4|few
CASSFELGQGNEKLFF
TGTGCCAGCAGTTTTGAGTTGGGACAGGGAAATGAAAAACTGTTTTTT
>TRBD1|TRBV18|TRBJ2-1|-
CASSPEAGGLYEQFF
TGTGCCAGCTCACCGGAAGCAGGGGGTTTGTATGAGCAGTTCTTC
>TRBD1|TRBV20-1|TRBJ2-1|many
CSARDAGQGDNEQFF
TGCAGTGCTAGAGATGCAGGACAGGGAGACAATGAGCAGTTCTTC
>-|TRBV28|TRBJ2-7|many
CASSFGTSAYEQYF
TGTGCCAGCAGTTTTGGTACTTCGGCCTACGAGCAGTACTTC
>-|TRBV5-1|TRBJ1-6|-
CASSPGQYNSPLHF
TGCGCCAGCAGCCCCGGACAGTATAATTCACCCCTCCACTTT
>TRBD1|TRBV19|TRBJ2-7|few
CASSIADRSSYEQYF
TGTGCCAGTAGTATCGCGGACAGGTCCTCCTACGAGCAGTACTTC
>-|TRBV28|TRBJ1-4|-
CASSLLRGEGKLFF
TGTGCCAGCAGTCTACTCAGGGGAGAAGGAAAACTGTTTTTT
>TRBD2|TRBV18|TRBJ2-5|-
CASSPSGGLQETQYF
TGTGCCAGCTCACCGAGCGGGGGACTCCAAGAGACCCAGTACTTC
>-|TRBV11-2|TRBJ1-1|many
CASSLGGQLNTEAFF
TGTGCCAGCAGCTTAGGGGGCCAGTTGAACACTGAAGCTTTCTTT
>-|TRBV30|TRBJ1-6|-
CAWNPRDGGSPLHF
TGTGCCTGGAACCCCCGGGACGGGGGTTCACCCCTCCACTTT
>-|TRBV28|TRBJ1-5|many
CASSLWAAGNQPQHF
TGTGCCAGCAGTTTATGGGCGGCTGGCAATCAGCCCCAGCATTTT
>TRBD2|TRBV24-1|TRBJ2-1|-
CATSGGRESVNEQFF
TGTGCCACCAGTGGTGGGAGGGAGTCGGTAAATGAGCAGTTCTTC
>TRBD2|TRBV5-1|TRBJ2-7|many
CASRRGRADEQYF
TGCGCCAGCAGAAGAGGGAGGGCCGACGAGCAGTACTTC
>TRBD1|TRBV19|TRBJ2-1|few
CASSPATGVSYNEQFF
TGTGCCAGTAGCCCTGCGACAGGGGTAAGCTACAATGAGCAGTTCTTC
>-|TRBV28|TRBJ2-6|many
CAPKTGPRTPGANVLTF
TGTGCCCCGAAAACCGGGCCGCGGACCCCTGGGGCCAACGTCCTGACTTTC
>TRBD1|TRBV12-3/TRBV12-4|TRBJ1-5|-
CASKSGTGKLKQPQHF
TGTGCCAGCAAATCCGGGACAGGGAAGTTAAAACAGCCCCAGCATTTT
>TRBD2|TRBV6-2/TRBV6-3|TRBJ2-1|few
CASRGGLATNEQFF
TGTGCCAGCCGAGGGGGACTAGCGACTAATGAGCAGTTCTTC
>TRBD2|TRBV6-1|TRBJ2-2|-
CASSKGLAGGPLGGGGELFF
TGTGCCAGCAGCAAGGGACTAGCGGGAGGGCCCCTTGGGGGAGGCGGGGAGCTGTTTTTT
>TRBD1|TRBV20-1|TRBJ1-6|-
CSAEPGTGDSPLHF
TGCAGTGCTGAGCCCGGGACAGGGGACTCACCCCTCCACTTT
>-|TRBV28|TRBJ2-5|many
CASSLQGQETQYF
TGTGCCAGCAGTTTACAGGGACAAGAGACCCAGTACTTC
>TRBD2|TRBV6-2/TRBV6-3|TRBJ2-1|-
CASWRSGRPQEQFF
TGTGCCAGCTGGAGAAGCGGGAGGCCCCAGGAGCAGTTCTTC
>-|TRBV3-1|TRBJ1-6|many
CASSPQAANSPLHF
TGTGCCAGCAGCCCGCAGGCCGCTAATTCACCCCTCCACTTT
>-|TRBV24-1|TRBJ1-2|few
CATSDGSGVYGYTF
TGTGCCACCAGTGACGGATCAGGGGTGTATGGCTACACCTTC
>-|TRBV24-1|TRBJ2-2|many
CATSDVGEGDGGELFF
TGTGCCACCAGTGATGTCGGTGAAGGGGACGGCGGGGAGCTGTTTTTT
>TRBD2|TRBV9|TRBJ2-5|few
CASSPRGLAGGQETQYF
TGTGCCAGCAGCCCAAGGGGACTAGCGGGGGGACAAGAGACCCAGTACTTC
>-|TRBV12-3/TRBV12-4|TRBJ1-5|many
CASSLAGLFNQPQHF
TGTGCCAGCAGTTTAGCGGGGCTTTTCAATCAGCCCCAGCATTTT
>TRBD1|TRBV28|TRBJ2-7|many
CASSPHGTDALYEQYF
TGTGCCAGCAGTCCTCACGGGACAGACGCTCTCTACGAGCAGTACTTC
>TRBD1|TRBV29-1|TRBJ1-2|few
CSATDRDNYGYTF
TGCAGCGCCACCGACAGGGATAACTATGGCTACACCTTC
>-|TRBV5-1|TRBJ2-7|few
CASSLAVAVASYEQYF
TGCGCCAGCAGCTTGGCCGTAGCGGTCGCCTCCTACGAGCAGTACTTC
>-|TRBV6-2/TRBV6-3|TRBJ2-7|few
CASSYSINSRGSGIPYEQYF
TGTGCCAGCAGTTACTCGATTAATTCGCGAGGCTCGGGAATCCCCTACGAGCAGTACTTC
>-|TRBV4-1|TRBJ1-2|-
CASSQEDTTIPYGYTF
TGCGCCAGCAGCCAAGAAGACACCACAATCCCCTATGGCTACACCTTC
>-|TRBV7-2|TRBJ1-4|-
CASARPGTHEKLFF
TGTGCCAGCGCCCGCCCGGGGACCCATGAAAAACTGTTTTTT
>-|TRBV18|TRBJ2-2|many
CASSPTGQRTGELFF
TGTGCCAGCTCACCAACGGGACAACGCACCGGGGAGCTGTTTTTT
>-|TRBV7-3|TRBJ2-2|-
CASRFSSTKTGELFF
TGTGCCAGCAGGTTTAGCAGTACGAAAACCGGGGAGCTGTTTTTT